These 25 T cell receptor beta chains share one sample of origin, sequenced in a study of T cells in Graves' hyperthyroidism and ophthalmopathy. RNA transcripts yielded amplified TCR beta CDR3 regions. The HTBI primer set drove a first-round RT-PCR of the TCR CDR3. From the multiplex PCR reads, TCRdb called clonotypes with MiXCR, one entry per CDR3 protein. The data contain 620,000 or so distinct CDR3 sequences, more than 12% of them seen just once; the ten biggest clones take up under 15%. The sequencing input was blood. These receptor sequences come from a woman in her forties or fifties with Graves' ophthalmopathy.

This chain uses TRBV11-2 with TRBJ2-1; TRBD1 agrees at 8 bases. The J call may be faulty, since TRBJ2-7 better matches the DNA end. Germline CDR1 reads SGHAT; CDR2 reads FQNNGV. The CDR3 runs 17 residues. In nucleotides, the CDR3 is TGTGCCAGCACCTCAACCCAGGGGGCTTTTAGGGGCAATGAGCAGTACTTC. Translating gives CASTSTQGAFRGNEQYF.

V usage is TRBV12-5 and J usage is TRBJ2-1; unclear D gene. Germline V gene data show CDR1 as LGHNT and CDR2 as FRNRAP. This CDR3 comprises 13 residues. Trimming stripped 7 bases from V and 2 bases from J, with 9 bases between. CDR3 sequence reads: CASAADPYNEQFF. The CDR3 nucleotides are TGTGCTAGTGCCGCCGACCCCTACAATGAGCAGTTCTTC.

The chain links TRBV5-6 to TRBJ1-4; 8 nucleotides align to TRBD1. V dropped 0 bases and J dropped 1; count of bases not matched to a gene: 5. The CDR3 has 17 amino acids. The germline V gene has CDR1 SGHDT and CDR2 YYEEEE. CDR3 DNA: TGTGCCAGCAGCTTGGGGCAGGGGGCCGGAACTAATGAAAAACTGTTTTTT. It translates to CASSLGQGAGTNEKLFF.

This clonotype was recorded many times. The chain combines TRBV27 with TRBJ2-2; TRBD1 agrees at 8 bases. Germline values: CDR1 MNHEY, CDR2 SMNVEV (reference sequence). CDR3 length: 19 amino acids. V was pared by 5 bases and J by 4 bases, with 18 bases of the junction left unmatched. CDR3 sequence reads: CASSPPLLGTGFLTGELFF. CDR3 nucleotide sequence: TGTGCCAGCAGTCCCCCGTTATTGGGGACAGGCTTCCTCACCGGGGAGCTGTTTTTT.

The table lists this clonotype with a few counts. This clone may be a read error of a much larger clone one base away. CDR3 coding DNA: TGTGCCAGCAGCCAAGAATGGACCTGTGGCTACACCTTC. Translating gives CASSQEWTCGYTF. The J gene is TRBJ1-2, the V gene TRBV3-1; the D is unclear. Trimming took off 0 bases at V and 7 bases at J, with 9 bases between the two ends. This CDR3 is built from 13 residues. In germline, CDR1 is LGHDT, CDR2 YNNKEL (reference sequence).

This clonotype was counted at least ten times. CDR3 DNA sequence: TGTGCCTGGAGTGTACTGCGGGGGTCACTCACAGATACGCAGTATTTT. Translated: CAWSVLRGSLTDTQYF. The chain combines TRBV30 with TRBJ2-3; 7 positions agree with TRBD2. The CDR3 consists of 16 residues. Looked up from germline, CDR1 is GTSNPN and CDR2 is SVGIG (reference sequence). With 0 bases clipped from V and 2 bases from J, the junction kept 8 bases outside the gene matches.

This sequence joins TRBV25-1 and TRBJ2-7; either TRBD1 or TRBD2 may supply D (5 bases each). The CDR3 extends over 16 amino acids. Trimming removed 2 bases at V and 2 bases at J, with 16 bases between. CDR1 MGHDK and CDR2 SYGVNS come from the germline V gene. The CDR3 DNA follows: TGTGCCAGCAGTGAAGGTTGGGGACCCGGAACCTACGAGCAGTACTTC. Its translation: CASSEGWGPGTYEQYF.

About this clonotype: A junction boundary mismatches the germline segment, possibly from a read error. The rearrangement links TRBV18 to TRBJ1-3; D unclear. The CDR3 contains 13 residues. From germline, CDR1 is KGHSH and CDR2 LQKENI. The CDR3 DNA reads TGTGCCAGCTCATCAAGCTCTGGAAGCACCATATATTTT. Protein sequence: CASSSSSGSTIYF.

In its sample, this clonotype was seen many times. This chain connects TRBV29-1 to TRBJ2-1; D might be TRBD1 (6 bases). The CDR3 runs 14 residues. In germline, CDR1 is SQVTM, CDR2 ANQGSEA. V gave up 7 bases and J gave up 6 bases, with 19 bases separating them. The CDR3 nucleotides read TGCAGCGATTGGCCGGGTTTCAGGGGCAATGAGCAGTTCTTC. As protein: CSDWPGFRGNEQFF.

This clonotype has just a few counts. The chain has TRBV7-9 and TRBJ1-1; maybe TRBD1 (6 bases). Germline lookup yields CDR1 SEHNR and CDR2 FQNEAQ (reference sequence). Trimming left V 1 base short and J 5 bases short, with 17 bases between. CDR3 length: 16 amino acids. CDR3 DNA sequence: TGTGCCAGCAGCTTAGGGGGCCTGACAGGTTGGACTGAAGCTTTCTTT. As protein: CASSLGGLTGWTEAFF.

This clonotype was counted many times. The genes are TRBV7-2 and TRBJ2-1, with D hard to call. The CDR3 totals 11 residues. The germline V and J ends were trimmed by 2 bases and 10 bases, with 6 bases remaining between them. CDR1 is SGHTA, CDR2 FQGNSA, per germline. Here the CDR3 DNA reads TGTGCCAGCAGCTTACTAGTGGAGCAGTTCTTC. Translating it yields CASSLLVEQFF. Complete variable domain (other parts from reference TRBV7-2 and TRBJ2-1): GAGVSQSPSNKVTEKGKDVELRCDPISGHTALYWYRQSLGQGLEFLIYFQGNSAPDKSGLPSDRFSAERTGGSVSTLTIQRTQQEDSAVYLCASSLLVEQFFGPGTRLTVL.

This clonotype was recorded only once. V is TRBV9 and J is TRBJ2-6, with TRBD1 as a possible D gene (6 bases). CDR3 length: 18 amino acids. The germline V gene encodes CDR1 SGDLS and CDR2 YYNGEE. The ends were cut back, 0 bases at V and 0 bases at J, with 13 bases in the middle. The CDR3 loop is CASSVALGQHSGANVLTF. CDR3 DNA: TGTGCCAGCAGCGTAGCTTTAGGACAGCACTCTGGGGCCAACGTCCTGACTTTC. Full variable domain (rest looked up from reference TRBV9 and TRBJ2-6): DSGVTQTPKHLITATGQRVTLRCSPRSGDLSVYWYQQSLDQGLQFLIQYYNGEERAKGNILERFSAQQFPDLHSELNLSSLELGDSALYFCASSVALGQHSGANVLTFGAGSRLTVL.

This clonotype was detected ten times or more. V usage is TRBV28 and J usage is TRBJ2-7, with D unclear. Germline CDR1 and CDR2: MDHEN and SYDVKM. The CDR3 loop spans 11 amino acids. V lost 6 bases and J lost 4, with 7 bases in between. CDR3 nucleotides: TGTGCCAGCAGAGAAAGGTACGAGCAGTACTTC. Its translation: CASRERYEQYF. Using reference TRBV28 and TRBJ2-7 for the parts outside the CDR3, the full variable domain is DVKVTQSSRYLVKRTGEKVFLECVQDMDHENMFWYRQDPGLGLRLIYFSYDVKMKEKGDIPEGYSVSREKKERFSLILESASTNQTSMYLCASRERYEQYFGPGTRLTVT.

This clonotype was found many times. The chain employs TRBV28 and TRBJ1-2; tentatively, D is TRBD1 (5 bases). V lost 7 bases to trimming and J lost 4 bases, with 13 bases between them. CDR3 length: 13 amino acids. Germline V lookup: CDR1 MDHEN, CDR2 SYDVKM. The chain's CDR3 is CASINQGGYGYTF. The CDR3 region has the DNA TGTGCCAGCATAAACCAGGGAGGCTATGGCTACACCTTC.

In the case of this clonotype: A much larger clone differs by one base, so this may be a read error. In DNA, the CDR3 is TGTGCCAGCAGTGAAGGGGGACAGTCTAACTGTGGCTACACCTTC. Amino acid sequence: CASSEGGQSNCGYTF. V gene TRBV6-1 combines with J gene TRBJ1-2, with TRBD1 identical over 7 bases. The CDR3 consists of 15 residues. Germline V gives CDR1 MNHNS, CDR2 SASEGT.

The chain couples TRBV4-3 to TRBJ2-4; possibly TRBD1 for D (6 bases). This CDR3 contains 14 residues. With 4 bases removed from V and 2 bases from J, the gap between germline ends came to 9 bases. Germline CDR1 LGHNA, CDR2 YSLEER. Written as DNA, the CDR3 is TGCGCCAGCAGCCGGGGGCGGTCCAAAAACATTCAGTACTTC. As protein: CASSRGRSKNIQYF.

This clonotype was seen a handful of times. The chain recombines TRBV5-1 with TRBJ2-1; 8 bases are a match to TRBD2. The CDR3 has 14 amino acids. V lost 6 bases and J lost 9; bases outside the gene matches: 11. CDR1 SGHRS and CDR2 YFSETQ come from the germline V gene. CDR3 coding DNA: TGCGCCAGCATGTTGGTCCGGGAGGGCCTTGAGCAGTTCTTC. This translates into CASMLVREGLEQFF.

This clonotype was detected ten times or more. The chain combines TRBV20-1 with TRBJ2-1; 8 nucleotides match TRBD2. The CDR3 length is 14 residues. V was clipped by 6 bases and J by 6 bases; unmatched bases: 10. The V gene's germline CDR1 is DFQATT and CDR2 SNEGSKA (reference sequence). The CDR3 loop reads CSARKTTSGNEQFF. DNA for the CDR3: TGCAGTGCGCGGAAGACAACTAGCGGCAATGAGCAGTTCTTC.

Ten or more counts support this clonotype. V and J are TRBV6-1 and TRBJ2-7; D is perhaps TRBD1 (7 bases). V was cut by 4 bases and J by 13 bases, with 20 bases left in between. Looked up from germline, CDR1 is MNHNS and CDR2 is SASEGT. The CDR3 length is 13 residues. CDR3 nucleotides: TGTGCCAGCAGTGCGCGGGGAGAGGGACAGAGTTACTTC. Translated, it gives CASSARGEGQSYF.

This clonotype was observed at least ten times. The CDR3 nucleotides are TGTGCCAGCAGTTTTCCGACAGGGATCGTCTACGAGCAGTACTTC. This sequence encodes CASSFPTGIVYEQYF. The chain uses TRBV28 and TRBJ2-7; 7 bases are shared with TRBD1. Trimming cost V 3 bases and J 3 bases; bases outside gene matches: 8. CDR1 is MDHEN, CDR2 SYDVKM, per germline. This CDR3 comprises 15 residues.

The J gene is TRBJ2-7, the V gene TRBV9; D not certain. V lost 3 bases and J lost 0, with 10 bases in between. The CDR3 loop spans 14 amino acids. CDR1 and CDR2 from the germline V gene are SGDLS and YYNGEE. This CDR3 reads CASSGTSSSYEQYF. In DNA form, the CDR3 reads TGTGCCAGCAGCGGCACCAGCTCCTCCTACGAGCAGTACTTC.

This clonotype was seen many times. This chain joins TRBV6-1 and TRBJ2-1; 11 nucleotides line up with TRBD2. The V and J ends lost 7 bases and 8 bases, in that order; junction bases with no gene match: 13. The CDR3 sequence is 16 residues long. Looked up from germline, CDR1 is MNHNS and CDR2 is SASEGT. The CDR3 DNA is TGTGCCAGCACCGCAAAACTTAGCGGGAGGGCTTATGAGCAGTTCTTC. This gives the protein CASTAKLSGRAYEQFF.

In this sample, this clonotype turned up a few times. This rearrangement joins TRBV28 to TRBJ2-7; TRBD1 matches 8 bases. Losses at the gene ends were 1 base for V and 2 bases for J; bases not matched to a gene: 10. The CDR3 is made up of 17 amino acids. Germline V gene lookup returns CDR1 MDHEN and CDR2 SYDVKM. For the CDR3, the DNA is TGTGCCAGCAGTTTATTACGGGGACAGGTCGTTCCCTACGAGCAGTACTTC. This codes for CASSLLRGQVVPYEQYF.

V usage is TRBV11-3 and J usage is TRBJ2-1, with D uncertain. Germline CDR1 and CDR2: SGHNT and YENEEA. Trimming shortened V by 5 bases and J by 2 bases, and 19 bases separated the two germline ends. CDR3 length: 17 residues. CDR3 bases: TGTGCCAGCAGCACAAGTTCAGGACGGATCACCTACAATGAGCAGTTCTTC. This gives the protein CASSTSSGRITYNEQFF.

V is TRBV4-2 and J is TRBJ2-7; 8 nucleotides agree with TRBD1. Looked up from germline, CDR1 is LGHNA and CDR2 is YNFKEQ. The junction had 5 bases not matched to a gene; V was cut back by 2 bases and J by 5 bases. There are 14 residues in the CDR3. CDR3 coding DNA: TGTGCCAGCAGCCAACAGGGGGCCCCCCACGAGCAGTACTTC. Protein: CASSQQGAPHEQYF.